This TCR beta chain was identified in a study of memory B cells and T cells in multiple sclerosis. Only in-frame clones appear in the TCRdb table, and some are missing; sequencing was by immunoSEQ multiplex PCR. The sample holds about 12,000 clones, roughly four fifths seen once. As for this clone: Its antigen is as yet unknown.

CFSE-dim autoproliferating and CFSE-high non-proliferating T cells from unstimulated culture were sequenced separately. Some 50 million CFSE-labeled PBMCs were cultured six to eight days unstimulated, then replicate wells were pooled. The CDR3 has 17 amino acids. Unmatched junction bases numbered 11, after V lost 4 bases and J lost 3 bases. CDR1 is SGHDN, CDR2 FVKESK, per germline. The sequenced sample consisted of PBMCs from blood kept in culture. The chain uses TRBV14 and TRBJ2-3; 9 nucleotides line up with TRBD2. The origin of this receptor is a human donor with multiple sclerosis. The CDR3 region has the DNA TGTGCCAGCAGCCCCCAGATAGCGGGAGTGGGGACAGATACGCAGTATTTT. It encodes CASSPQIAGVGTDTQYF.